A selection of T cell receptor beta chains follows, all from one sample in a study of T cell changes during pregnancy in multiple sclerosis. Profiled with immunoSEQ multiplex PCR; TCRdb holds only in-frame clones, not every one. The sample carries tens of thousands of clones, around 87% recorded once. Source: CD4+ T cells from peripheral blood mononuclear cells, taken in the third trimester of pregnancy. The receptors shown here come from a female donor in good health, enrolled as a control in a pregnancy study. Both conserved end residues are part of each CDR3.

V	CDR3
TRBV29-1	CSVESGIGRSYEQYF
TRBV7-6	CASSLGVGAGGAYEQYF
TRBV29-1	CSHPAGTRVADTQYF
TRBV7-2	CASSLGAMADTQYF
TRBV2	CASSENRVTGQPQHF
TRBV18	CASSPPTGYGYTF
TRBV5-4	CASSLVSRESYEQYF
TRBV19	CASSQTSGGVGTDTQYF
TRBV7-2	CASSPMTGPETQYF
TRBV4-2	CASSQDSFRGNTGELFF
TRBV7-6	CASSSARDTEAFF
TRBV6-5	CASSSGLAGDTQYF
TRBV2	CASRREAGSSYNEQFF
TRBV7-2	CASSPGVYGYTF
TRBV7-6	CASSLASGGYNEQFF
TRBV9	CASSPAGGGTGELFF
TRBV9	CASSYSESVTDTQYF
TRBV9	CASSVATGWGDGNTIYF
TRBV5-1	CASSGRAGTGELFF
TRBV11-3	CASSGRLAGGSSSTEQFF
TRBV4-1	CASSQVRGTSLETQYF
TRBV5-1	CASSLEGAAGNTIYF
TRBV5-6	CASSLSPGSTDTQYF
TRBV5-4	CASSPKGGWQETQYF
TRBV20-1	CSARFLYEQYF
TRBV19	CASTTGGNEQFF
TRBV30	CAWRNGGYGYTF
TRBV6-5	CASRSTGAQHF
TRBV9	CASSPGFRGLFGYTF
TRBV6-1	CASSERGTAYEQYF
TRBV6-5	CASRDTGQFTDTQYF
TRBV5-4	CASSTRGLYEQYF
TRBV7-9	CASSLALGRHGYTF
TRBV18	CASLRSGNTEAFF
TRBV6-1	CASSVHQNYGYTF
TRBV5-6	CASSREAGPWTGELFF
TRBV27	CASSLYPRSGAGELFF
TRBV6-6	CASSYWDRGNSPLHF
TRBV7-6	CASSPGTGTNYGYTF
TRBV6-5	CASRATGDRIFDTF
TRBV9	CASSVTGGVNEKLFF
TRBV23-1	CASSQSGGSCVDEQYF
TRBV30	CACQPGLAGSYEQYF
TRBV6-5	CASSLGQGTGYTF
TRBV7-9	CASSWGGRVGTEAFF
TRBV30	CAWSRRGNQPQHF
TRBV13	CASSFGQYSNQPQHF
TRBV7-9	CASSRTDNQPQHF
TRBV27	CASSFRGSTEAFF
TRBV7-2	CASSTRGGNQPQHF
TRBV19	CASSIGLEGVGEQFF
TRBV18	CASFETTNEKLFF
TRBV4-3	CASSHWTGNQETQYF